This T cell receptor (beta chain) derives from a study of beta chain features in type 1 diabetes. In its sample, this clone was seen a few times. Germline V gives CDR1 SGHTA, CDR2 FQGNSA. V was shortened by 5 bases and J by 4 bases, with 9 bases between the two germline ends. The CDR3 has 13 amino acids. The entirety of the isolated RNA underwent reverse transcription, so expressed TCRB transcripts were sequenced. The data were produced by immunoSEQ multiplex PCR, yet TCRdb's version contains in-frame clones alone and is incomplete. The repertoire holds under 400,000 clones, with about 19% as singletons.

The sequencing input was naive CD4+ T cells from blood. The receptor was derived from a woman aged 18-35 years in good health. V and J are TRBV7-2 and TRBJ1-5, with D perhaps matching TRBD1 (5 bases). The CDR3 reads CASSLRENQPQHF. The CDR3 DNA is TGTGCCAGCAGCCTCAGGGAAAATCAGCCCCAGCATTTT.